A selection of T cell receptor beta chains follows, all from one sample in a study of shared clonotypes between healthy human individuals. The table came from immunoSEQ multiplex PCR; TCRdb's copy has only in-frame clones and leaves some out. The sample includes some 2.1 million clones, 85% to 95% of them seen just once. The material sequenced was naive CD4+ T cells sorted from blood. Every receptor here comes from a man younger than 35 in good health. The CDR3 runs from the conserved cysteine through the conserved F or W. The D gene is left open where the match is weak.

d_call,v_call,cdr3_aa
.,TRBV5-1,CASSPSSGQAQETQYF
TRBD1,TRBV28,CASSFRDRVDTF
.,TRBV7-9,CASSSPGGYGYTF
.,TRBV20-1,CSVGPYNEQFF
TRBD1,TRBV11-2,CASSPGGGERIGYTF
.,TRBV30,CAWGVDSPLHF
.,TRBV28,CASSLTADTQYF
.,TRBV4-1,CASSRIPGPLMNTEAFF
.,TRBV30,CAWRGRDSYNQPQHF
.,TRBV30,CAWSVLSRETQYF
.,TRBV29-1,CSVGIRGSMNTEAFF
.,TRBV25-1,CASRATSNTGELFF
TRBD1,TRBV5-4,CASSRDRGLGQYF
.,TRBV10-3,CAIGRIRDTDTQYF
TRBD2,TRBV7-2,CASSLRPLADSYEQYF
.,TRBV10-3,CAIRTGDKSSYEQYF
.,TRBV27,CASVSWVGGYTF
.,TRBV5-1,CASSQKTGNRGEQYF
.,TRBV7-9,CASSSPGLGSEQYF
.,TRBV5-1,CASSLEGTTIPGELFF
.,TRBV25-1,CASSEYGGEFYGYTF
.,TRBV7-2,CASSPQAGARGYTF
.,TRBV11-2,CASSFTSRGTYEQYF
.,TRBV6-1,CASSAAGRDEKLFF
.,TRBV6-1,CASSRRDGRPDTQYF
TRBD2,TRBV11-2,CASSLLAGGSDTQYF
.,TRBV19,CASSIIGVLAEAFF
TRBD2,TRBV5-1,CASSPGGLAVTGELFF
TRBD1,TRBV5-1,CASSLGDRQETQYF
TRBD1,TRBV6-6,CASSYSDRSAFF
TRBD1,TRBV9,CASSAGTGVSTDTQYF
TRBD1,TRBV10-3,CAASGGSEVANYGYTF
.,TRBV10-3,CAIRNDRGGDEQYF
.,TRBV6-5,CASSSHDLVNTEAFF
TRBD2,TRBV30,CAWSRGGTRRYPDTQYF
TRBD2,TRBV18,CASSPPRGGRKDDEQYF
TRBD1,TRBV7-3,CASSSTGGYEQYF
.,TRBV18,CASSPPSVRETQYF
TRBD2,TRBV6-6,CASSPPLAAAKNIQYF
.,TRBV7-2,CASSPSWQGSTDTQYF
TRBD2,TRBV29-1,CSVVIAGEVGETQYF
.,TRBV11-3,CASSLESMGRENTEAFF
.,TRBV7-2,CASSPPGTGELFF
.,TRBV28,CASSPTWSYGTEAFF
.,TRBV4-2,CASSQESRQTGELFF
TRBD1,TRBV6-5,CASAPRVQGTGEQFF
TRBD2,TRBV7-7,CASSPSGSYADTQYF
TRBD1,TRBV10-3,CAISEDRGNTQYF
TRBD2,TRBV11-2,CASSLDPGGAQETQYF
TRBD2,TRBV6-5,CASSRFTSEVKTQYF
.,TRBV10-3,CAISGQGTGELFF
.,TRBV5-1,CASSLGMGAGDNEQYF
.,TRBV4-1,CASSQVGVRSYLYGYTF
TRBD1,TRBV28,CASSLAGLAGGLFTRDTQYF
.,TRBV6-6,CASSHSGMANEKLFF
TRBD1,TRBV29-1,CSARTGTETQYF
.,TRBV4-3,CASSQEQGSPLHF